This paragraph covers one T cell receptor beta chain sequence. Measured with immunoSEQ multiplex PCR; TCRdb has only the in-frame clones, and not every one. Seen here are 68,000 or so clones, 80% to 90% observed once, and the top ten hold 8% to 10%. V shed 3 bases, J shed 1 base, and the junction held 8 bases outside the gene matches. CDR3 length: 18 residues. Germline V gene data show CDR1 as SGHNT and CDR2 as YYREEE (reference sequence). These data belong to a study of blood T cell repertoires in COVID-19. The clonotype was recovered from a man aged 45-60 years with active COVID-19. Sequencing was performed on peripheral blood. The rearrangement uses TRBV5-4 and TRBJ2-5; 14 bases are shared with TRBD2. CDR3 nucleotide sequence: TGTGCCAGCAGCTCACCCGGGGGACTAGCGGGGGCCCAAGAGACCCAGTACTTC. This sequence encodes CASSSPGGLAGAQETQYF.